These 10 T cell receptor beta chains were all obtained from the same sample, sequenced in a study of blood T cells in healthy people across ages (dated by TCRdb to about 2015). The library was produced with 5' RACE. The second PCR ran for about 6 to 11 cycles and used a J-beta primer mix along with a sample-barcoded 5' primer. In-frame beta chains were kept once TCRdb had trimmed the public reads at Q25 with fastp and called clones with MiXCR. Identical CDR3 protein sequences are pooled into one entry, listed with their most common genes and DNA. The sample profile shows around 1,800,000 distinct CDR3 sequences; about 39% of them were found once. Of the sample, 20% to 25% is held by the ten largest clones. The sample taken for sequencing was blood. The receptor source for this set is a human donor in good health.

The J gene is TRBJ1-2, the V gene TRBV3-1; a possible D gene is TRBD1 (5 bases). Trimming cost V 1 base and J 4 bases, with 13 bases left between them. There are 15 residues in the CDR3. The germline gives CDR1 LGHDT, CDR2 YNNKEL (reference sequence). This chain's CDR3 is CASSQGSGAPYGYTF. CDR3 bases: TGTGCCAGCAGCCAAGGTAGTGGGGCCCCCTATGGCTACACCTTC. The variable domain in full, completed from reference TRBV3-1 and TRBJ1-2, reads DTAVSQTPKYLVTQMGNDKSIKCEQNLGHDTMYWYKQDSKKFLKIMFSYNNKELIINETVPNRFSPKSPDKAHLNLHINSLELGDSAVYFCASSQGSGAPYGYTFGSGTRLTVV.

This clonotype has just a few counts. The V and J genes are TRBV4-3 and TRBJ2-5; 7 bases align to TRBD1. The germline gives CDR1 LGHNA, CDR2 YSLEER. The V and J ends lost 0 bases and 2 bases, in that order; junction bases with no gene match: 6. There are 16 residues in the CDR3. CDR3: CASSQDSGQRQETQYF. The CDR3 region has the DNA TGCGCCAGCAGCCAAGATTCGGGACAGCGTCAAGAGACCCAGTACTTC.

The chain couples TRBV20-1 to TRBJ2-7; no definite D call. CDR3 length equals 15 residues. In germline, CDR1 is DFQATT, CDR2 SNEGSKA (reference sequence). V was shortened by 0 bases and J by 0 bases, with 12 bases between the two germline ends. CDR3 region: CSARDQTSGSYEQYF. DNA for the CDR3: TGCAGTGCTAGAGACCAGACAAGTGGCTCCTACGAGCAGTACTTC.

A word on this clonotype: This could be a read error, since a much larger clone is one nucleotide away. The chain couples TRBV6-4 to TRBJ2-3; D is unresolved. CDR3 length equals 13 residues. With 0 bases removed from V and 8 bases from J, the gap between germline ends came to 9 bases. Germline V lookup: CDR1 MRHNA, CDR2 SNTAGT. The CDR3 sequence is CASSDSSRGTQYF. In nucleotides, the CDR3 is TGTGCCAGCAGTGACTCGAGTCGAGGTACGCAGTATTTT.

This clonotype appeared a few times. V is TRBV7-9 and J is TRBJ1-2; no definite D call. Germline V gene sequence: CDR1 SEHNR, CDR2 FQNEAQ (reference sequence). This CDR3 is built from 14 residues. V was trimmed by 5 bases and J by 5 bases, leaving 15 bases between them. The CDR3 sequence is CASSPDPWTYGYTF. The CDR3 nucleotides are TGTGCCAGCAGCCCTGATCCCTGGACGTATGGCTACACCTTC. Looking up the rest from reference TRBV7-9 and TRBJ1-2 gives the full variable domain: DTGVSQNPRHKITKRGQNVTFRCDPISEHNRLYWYRQTLGQGPEFLTYFQNEAQLEKSRLLSDRFSAERPKGSFSTLEIQRTEQGDSAMYLCASSPDPWTYGYTFGSGTRLTVV.

The rearrangement joins TRBV12-3 or TRBV12-4 to TRBJ2-5, with TRBD2 matching 11 bases. This CDR3 has 17 residues. The trim removed 5 bases at V and 2 bases at J, leaving 10 bases unmatched. CDR3 DNA sequence: TGTGCCAGCAGTCAGAGACGCGGACTAGCGGGTCAAGAGACCCAGTACTTC. Its protein product is CASSQRRGLAGQETQYF.

V gene TRBV7-2 combines with J gene TRBJ2-7; D unclear. V dropped 5 bases and J dropped 2 bases, with 16 bases sitting between them. Germline CDR1 is SGHTA and CDR2 is FQGNSA. The CDR3 is 15 amino acids. The CDR3 coding sequence is TGTGCCAGCAGCCTCTTACTTACAGCCGCCTACGAGCAGTACTTC. This sequence encodes CASSLLLTAAYEQYF.

The gene calls are TRBV9 and TRBJ2-1; D remains ambiguous. The germline V and J ends were trimmed by 6 bases and 0 bases, with 10 bases remaining between them. The CDR3 covers 14 residues. Germline lookup yields CDR1 SGDLS and CDR2 YYNGEE. The CDR3 sequence: CASNAYGSYNEQFF. The CDR3 region has the DNA TGTGCCAGCAACGCGTACGGCTCCTACAATGAGCAGTTCTTC.

A few counts support this clonotype. The rearrangement joins TRBV12-5 to TRBJ2-1; possibly TRBD1 or TRBD2 for D (5 bases each). In germline, CDR1 is LGHNT, CDR2 FRNRAP. The CDR3 loop spans 16 amino acids. V dropped 6 bases and J dropped 7 bases, with 22 bases sitting between them. The CDR3 loop reads CASGPPTGPLGNEQFF. In nucleotides, the CDR3 is TGTGCTAGTGGGCCCCCGACGGGGCCTCTGGGAAATGAGCAGTTCTTC.

This rearrangement joins TRBV20-1 to TRBJ2-1; TRBD1 matches 8 bases. Trimming removed 6 bases from V and 3 bases from J; junction bases left unmatched: 4. The germline CDR1 and CDR2 sequences are DFQATT and SNEGSKA (reference sequence). The CDR3 totals 13 residues. The CDR3 coding sequence is TGCAGTGCCCCGGACAGGGTCTACAATGAGCAGTTCTTC. Protein product: CSAPDRVYNEQFF.